Below, one TCR beta chain is given with its context. The data were obtained in a study of OX40 agonist ivuxolimab in advanced cancers. Study-wide background: The eligibility criteria allowed prior anti-PD-1, anti-PD-L1 or anti-CTLA-4 therapy, and 30% to 40% had some.

Germline V lookup: CDR1 SEHNR, CDR2 FQNEAQ (reference sequence). This CDR3 is 14 amino acids long. V lost 8 bases, J lost 2 bases, and 5 bases stayed unmatched. Libraries were prepared by immunoSEQ multiplex PCR; TCRdb keeps only in-frame clonotypes and omits some of them. The repertoire holds around 99,000 clones, with approximately 90% as singletons. Material: CD4+ or CD8+ T cells sorted from blood, obtained in a trial of the OX40 agonist ivuxolimab. The gene calls are TRBV7-9 and TRBJ2-2, with TRBD1 matching 7 bases. The receptor was derived from an adult with an advanced solid tumor such as melanoma, head and neck, liver or kidney cancer. This CDR3 is CASWDSYNTGELFF. CDR3 bases: TGTGCCAGCTGGGACAGTTATAACACCGGGGAGCTGTTTTTT.